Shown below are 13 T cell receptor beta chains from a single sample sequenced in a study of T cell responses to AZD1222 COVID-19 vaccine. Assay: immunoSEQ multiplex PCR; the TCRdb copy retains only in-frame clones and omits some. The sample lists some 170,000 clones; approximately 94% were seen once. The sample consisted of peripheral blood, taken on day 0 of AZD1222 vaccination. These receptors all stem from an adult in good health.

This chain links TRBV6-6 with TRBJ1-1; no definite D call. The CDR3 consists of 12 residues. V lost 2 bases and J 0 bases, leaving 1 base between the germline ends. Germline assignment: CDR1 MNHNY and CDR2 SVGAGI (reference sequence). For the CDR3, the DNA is TGTGCCAGCAGTTACCTGAACACTGAAGCTTTCTTT. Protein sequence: CASSYLNTEAFF.

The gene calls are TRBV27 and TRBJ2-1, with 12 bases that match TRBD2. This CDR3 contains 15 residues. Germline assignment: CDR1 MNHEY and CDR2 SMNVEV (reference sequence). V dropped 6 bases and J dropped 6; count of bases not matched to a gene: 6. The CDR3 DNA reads TGTGCCAGCAGAGCTCTAGCGGGAGGGCTCAATGAGCAGTTCTTC. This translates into CASRALAGGLNEQFF.

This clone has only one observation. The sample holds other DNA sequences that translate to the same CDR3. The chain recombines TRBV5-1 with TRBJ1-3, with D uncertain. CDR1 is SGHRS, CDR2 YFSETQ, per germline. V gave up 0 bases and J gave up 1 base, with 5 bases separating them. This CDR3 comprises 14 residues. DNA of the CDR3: TGCGCCAGCAGCTTGGAGCCATCTGGAAACACCATATATTTT. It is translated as CASSLEPSGNTIYF.

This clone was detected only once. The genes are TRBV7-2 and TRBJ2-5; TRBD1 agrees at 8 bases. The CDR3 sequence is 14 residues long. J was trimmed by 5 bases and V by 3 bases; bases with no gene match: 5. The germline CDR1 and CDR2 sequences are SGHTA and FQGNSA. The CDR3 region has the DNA TGTGCCAGCAGCTTGGACAGGGCGGCGGAGACCCAGTACTTC. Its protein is CASSLDRAAETQYF.

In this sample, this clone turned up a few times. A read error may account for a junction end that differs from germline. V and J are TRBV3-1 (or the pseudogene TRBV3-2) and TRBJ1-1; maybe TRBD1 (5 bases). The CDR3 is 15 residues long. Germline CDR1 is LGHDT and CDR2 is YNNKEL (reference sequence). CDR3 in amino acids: CASSQDRGGNSEAFF. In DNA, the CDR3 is TGTGCCAGCAGCCAAGATCGCGGGGGGAACTCTGAAGCTTTCTTT.

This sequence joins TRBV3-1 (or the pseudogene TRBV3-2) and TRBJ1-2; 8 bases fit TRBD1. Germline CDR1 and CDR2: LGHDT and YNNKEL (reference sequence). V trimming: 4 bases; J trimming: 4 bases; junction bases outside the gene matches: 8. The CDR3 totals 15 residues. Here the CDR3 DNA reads TGTGCCAGCAGCCCACCGGGACAGGAGCCCTATGGCTACACCTTC. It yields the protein CASSPPGQEPYGYTF.

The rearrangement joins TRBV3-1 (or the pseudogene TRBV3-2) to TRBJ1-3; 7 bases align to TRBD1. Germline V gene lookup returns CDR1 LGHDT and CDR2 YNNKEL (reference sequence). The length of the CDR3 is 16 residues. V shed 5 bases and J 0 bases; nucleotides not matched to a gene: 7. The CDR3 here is CASSIEGAHSGNTIYF. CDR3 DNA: TGTGCCAGCAGCATCGAGGGGGCCCACTCTGGAAACACCATATATTTT.

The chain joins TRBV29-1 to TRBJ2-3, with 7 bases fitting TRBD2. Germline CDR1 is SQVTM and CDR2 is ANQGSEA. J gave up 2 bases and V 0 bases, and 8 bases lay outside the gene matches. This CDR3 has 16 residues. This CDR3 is CSVEDRVSGSTDTQYF. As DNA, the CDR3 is TGCAGCGTTGAAGATCGGGTTAGCGGGTCCACAGATACGCAGTATTTT.

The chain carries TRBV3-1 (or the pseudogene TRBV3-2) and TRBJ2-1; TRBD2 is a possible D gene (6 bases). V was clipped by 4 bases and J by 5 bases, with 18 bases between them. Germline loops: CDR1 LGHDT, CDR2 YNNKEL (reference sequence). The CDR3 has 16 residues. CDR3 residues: CASSPASGTGNNEQFF. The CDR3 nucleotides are TGTGCCAGCAGCCCGGCCTCCGGGACTGGAAACAATGAGCAGTTCTTC.

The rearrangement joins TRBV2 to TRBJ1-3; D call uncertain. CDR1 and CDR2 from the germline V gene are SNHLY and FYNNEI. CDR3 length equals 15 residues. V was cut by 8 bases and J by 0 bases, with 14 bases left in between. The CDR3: CASGRGGSSGNTIYF. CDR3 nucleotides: TGTGCCAGCGGACGGGGAGGGAGCTCTGGAAACACCATATATTTT.

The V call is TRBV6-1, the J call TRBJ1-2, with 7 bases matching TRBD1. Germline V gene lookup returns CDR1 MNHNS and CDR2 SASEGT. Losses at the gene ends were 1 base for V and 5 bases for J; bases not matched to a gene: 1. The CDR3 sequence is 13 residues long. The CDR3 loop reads CASSEDRGYGYTF. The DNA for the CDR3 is TGTGCCAGCAGTGAAGACAGGGGATATGGCTACACCTTC.

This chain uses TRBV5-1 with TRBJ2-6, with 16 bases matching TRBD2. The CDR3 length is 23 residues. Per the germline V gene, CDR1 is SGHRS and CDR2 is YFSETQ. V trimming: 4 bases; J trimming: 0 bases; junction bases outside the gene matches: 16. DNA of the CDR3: TGCGCCAGCAGCAAAGGGGGGACTAGCGGGAGGGCCCGAGACCTCTCTGGGGCCAACGTCCTGACTTTC. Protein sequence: CASSKGGTSGRARDLSGANVLTF.

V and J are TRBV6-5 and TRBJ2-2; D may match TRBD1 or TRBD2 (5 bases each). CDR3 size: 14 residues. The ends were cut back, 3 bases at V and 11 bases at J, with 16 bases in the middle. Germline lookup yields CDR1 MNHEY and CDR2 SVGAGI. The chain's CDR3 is CASSYSQGPHELFF. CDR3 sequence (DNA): TGTGCCAGCAGTTATTCTCAGGGACCCCACGAGCTGTTTTTT.